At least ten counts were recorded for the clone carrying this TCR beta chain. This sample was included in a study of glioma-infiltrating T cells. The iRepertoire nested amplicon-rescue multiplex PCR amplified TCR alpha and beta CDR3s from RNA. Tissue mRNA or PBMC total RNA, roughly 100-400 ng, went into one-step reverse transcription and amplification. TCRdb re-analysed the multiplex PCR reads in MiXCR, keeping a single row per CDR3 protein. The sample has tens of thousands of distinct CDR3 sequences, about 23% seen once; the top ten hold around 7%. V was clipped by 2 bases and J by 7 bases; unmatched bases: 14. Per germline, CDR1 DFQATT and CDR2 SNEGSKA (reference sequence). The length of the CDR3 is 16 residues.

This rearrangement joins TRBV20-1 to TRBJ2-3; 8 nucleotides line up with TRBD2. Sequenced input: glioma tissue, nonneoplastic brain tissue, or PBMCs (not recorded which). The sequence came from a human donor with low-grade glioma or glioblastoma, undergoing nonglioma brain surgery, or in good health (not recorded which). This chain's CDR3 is CSARRLAGPGGNTQYF. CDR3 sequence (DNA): TGCAGTGCTAGAAGGCTAGCGGGCCCCGGAGGAAATACGCAGTATTTT.